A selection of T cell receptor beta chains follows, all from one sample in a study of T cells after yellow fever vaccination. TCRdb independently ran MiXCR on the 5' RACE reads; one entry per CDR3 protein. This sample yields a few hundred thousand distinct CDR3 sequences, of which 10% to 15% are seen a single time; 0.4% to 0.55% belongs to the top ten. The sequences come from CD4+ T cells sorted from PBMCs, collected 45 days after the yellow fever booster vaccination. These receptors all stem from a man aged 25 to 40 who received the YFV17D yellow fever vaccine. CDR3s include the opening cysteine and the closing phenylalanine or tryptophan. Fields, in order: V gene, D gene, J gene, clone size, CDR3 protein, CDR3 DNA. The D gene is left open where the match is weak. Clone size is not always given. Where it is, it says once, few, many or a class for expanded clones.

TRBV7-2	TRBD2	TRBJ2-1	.	CASSLMGALAGAGEQFF	TGTGCCAGCAGCTTAATGGGAGCGCTAGCGGGAGCGGGTGAGCAGTTCTTC
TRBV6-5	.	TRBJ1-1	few	CASSNTRRTANTEAFF	TGTGCCAGCAGTAATACCCGACGGACAGCCAACACTGAAGCTTTCTTT
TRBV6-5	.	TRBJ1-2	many	CASSYLGQNYGYTF	TGTGCCAGCAGTTACTTGGGGCAGAACTATGGCTACACCTTC
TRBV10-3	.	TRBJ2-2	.	CAISAEGRMDTGELFF	TGTGCCATCAGTGCCGAGGGGAGGATGGACACCGGGGAGCTGTTTTTT
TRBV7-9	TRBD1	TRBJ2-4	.	CASSHRDRGIQYF	TGTGCCAGCAGCCACCGGGACAGGGGGATTCAGTACTTC
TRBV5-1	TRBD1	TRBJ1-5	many	CASSIQGGFGQPQHF	TGCGCCAGCAGCATACAGGGGGGGTTTGGTCAGCCCCAGCATTTT
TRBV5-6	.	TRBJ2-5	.	CASSFQGQETQYF	TGTGCCAGCAGCTTCCAGGGACAAGAGACCCAGTACTTC
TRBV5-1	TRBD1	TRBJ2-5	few	CASGGTGARETQYF	TGCGCCAGCGGCGGGACAGGGGCCAGAGAGACCCAGTACTTC
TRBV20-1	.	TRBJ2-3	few	CSARVLATTDTQYF	TGCAGTGCTAGAGTACTGGCAACCACAGATACGCAGTATTTT
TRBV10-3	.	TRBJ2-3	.	CAISDTQISDTQYF	TGTGCCATCAGTGATACCCAGATCTCAGATACGCAGTATTTT
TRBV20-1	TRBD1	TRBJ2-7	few	CSARAGTGEAEQYF	TGCAGTGCTAGGGCCGGGACAGGGGAGGCCGAGCAGTACTTC
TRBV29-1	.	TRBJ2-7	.	CSVVLLQSSSYEQYF	TGCAGCGTTGTTCTCCTTCAGTCGTCCTCCTACGAGCAGTACTTC
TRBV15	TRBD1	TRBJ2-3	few	CATSNRDRSTDTQYF	TGTGCCACCAGCAACCGGGACAGGAGCACAGATACGCAGTATTTT
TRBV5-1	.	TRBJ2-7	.	CASSRLQGSLAYEQYF	TGCGCCAGCAGCAGATTACAGGGTTCGCTTGCCTACGAGCAGTACTTC
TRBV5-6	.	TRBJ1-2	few	CASSRRAGIDYGYTF	TGTGCCAGCAGCCGTAGGGCCGGGATCGACTATGGCTACACCTTC
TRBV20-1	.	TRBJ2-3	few	CSAYMGEAGDTQYF	TGCAGTGCCTATATGGGGGAGGCCGGGGATACGCAGTATTTT
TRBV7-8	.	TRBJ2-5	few	CASSPGGGRAGETQYF	TGTGCCAGCAGCCCCGGGGGCGGGAGAGCTGGTGAGACCCAGTACTTC
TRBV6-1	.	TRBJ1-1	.	CASSEPSRRGEAFF	TGTGCCAGCAGTGAACCCTCCCGTCGCGGTGAGGCTTTCTTT
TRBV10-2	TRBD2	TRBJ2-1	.	CASRATSGPYNEQFF	TGCGCCAGCAGAGCAACTAGCGGGCCCTACAATGAGCAGTTCTTC
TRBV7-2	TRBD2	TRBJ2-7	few	CASSLDGAREGREQYF	TGTGCCAGCAGCTTAGATGGAGCGCGGGAGGGCCGCGAGCAGTACTTC
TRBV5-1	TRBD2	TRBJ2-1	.	CASSFGLAGTGGEQFF	TGCGCCAGCAGCTTTGGACTAGCCGGGACGGGGGGTGAGCAGTTCTTC
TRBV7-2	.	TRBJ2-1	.	CASSLASGGFNEQFF	TGTGCCAGCAGCTTAGCTAGCGGAGGCTTCAATGAGCAGTTCTTC
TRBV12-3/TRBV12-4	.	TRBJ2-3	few	CASRQTRQASLDTQYF	TGTGCCAGCAGGCAAACCCGCCAAGCTAGTTTAGATACGCAGTATTTT
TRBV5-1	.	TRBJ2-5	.	CASSFRLPGNLETQYF	TGCGCCAGCAGCTTCCGACTCCCTGGGAATTTGGAGACCCAGTACTTC
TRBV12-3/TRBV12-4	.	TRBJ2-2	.	CASTPSGLAKHTGELFF	TGTGCCAGCACCCCAAGCGGGCTAGCCAAACACACCGGGGAGCTGTTTTTT
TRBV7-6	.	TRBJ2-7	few	CASSPLGRYEQYF	TGTGCCAGCAGCCCCCTTGGCCGATACGAGCAGTACTTC
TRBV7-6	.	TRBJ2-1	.	CASSPSPSEGSYNEQFF	TGTGCCAGCAGCCCCTCCCCCTCGGAGGGGAGCTACAATGAGCAGTTCTTC
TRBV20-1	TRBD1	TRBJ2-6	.	CSALTGGTTSWANVLTF	TGCAGTGCACTGACAGGGGGCACTACCTCTTGGGCCAACGTCCTGACTTTC
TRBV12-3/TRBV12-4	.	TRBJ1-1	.	CASSPALKNTEAFF	TGTGCCAGCAGTCCCGCCCTCAAGAACACTGAAGCTTTCTTT
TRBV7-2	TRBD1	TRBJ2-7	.	CASSLRDRAKVEQYF	TGTGCCAGCAGCCTCCGGGACAGGGCTAAGGTCGAGCAGTACTTC
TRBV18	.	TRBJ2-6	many	CASSPPGLSGANVLTF	TGTGCCAGCTCACCCCCTGGATTATCTGGGGCCAACGTCCTGACTTTC
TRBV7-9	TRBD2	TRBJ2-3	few	CASSLVAGVTDTQYF	TGTGCCAGCAGCTTGGTAGCGGGAGTAACAGATACGCAGTATTTT
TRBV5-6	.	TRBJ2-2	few	CASSLVGWASANTGELFF	TGTGCCAGCAGCTTGGTGGGTTGGGCTAGCGCTAACACCGGGGAGCTGTTTTTT
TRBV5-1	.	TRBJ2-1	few	CASSLQLNYNEQFF	TGCGCCAGCAGCTTGCAGCTCAACTACAATGAGCAGTTCTTC
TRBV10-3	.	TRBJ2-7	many	CAISEGGGYEQYF	TGTGCCATCAGTGAGGGAGGGGGCTACGAGCAGTACTTC
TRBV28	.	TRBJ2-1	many	CASSSQTVWSYNEQFF	TGTGCCAGCAGTTCCCAAACAGTTTGGTCCTACAATGAGCAGTTCTTC
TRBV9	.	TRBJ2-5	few	CASNRDGATAETQYF	TGTGCCAGCAATCGGGACGGGGCGACCGCGGAGACCCAGTACTTC
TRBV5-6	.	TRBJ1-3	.	CASSVYARAGNTIYF	TGTGCCAGCAGCGTTTACGCCAGGGCTGGAAACACCATATATTTT
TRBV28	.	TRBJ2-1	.	CASSRYVGGGYEQFF	TGTGCCAGCAGTCGGTATGTAGGAGGAGGGTATGAGCAGTTCTTC
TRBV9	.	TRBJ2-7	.	CASSRLSRGREQYF	TGTGCCAGCAGCCGACTCAGCCGTGGGAGGGAGCAGTACTTC
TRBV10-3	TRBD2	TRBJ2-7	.	CAIRGGDSSALPSYEQYF	TGTGCCATCAGGGGGGGGGACTCCTCTGCCCTTCCATCCTACGAGCAGTACTTC
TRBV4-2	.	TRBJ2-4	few	CASSQDETSTNIQYF	TGTGCCAGCAGCCAAGACGAGACTAGTACGAACATTCAGTACTTC
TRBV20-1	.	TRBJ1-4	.	CSVRQGLNEKLFF	TGCAGTGTTCGGCAGGGGTTGAATGAAAAACTGTTTTTT
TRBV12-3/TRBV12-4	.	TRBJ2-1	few	CASSPTGGGRGAYNEQFF	TGTGCCAGCAGCCCCACAGGTGGGGGGCGAGGGGCCTACAATGAGCAGTTCTTC
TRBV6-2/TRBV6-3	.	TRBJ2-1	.	CASSYSAKTYNEQFF	TGTGCCAGCAGTTACTCGGCCAAGACTTACAATGAGCAGTTCTTC
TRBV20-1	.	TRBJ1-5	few	CSAATGPNQPQHF	TGCAGTGCCGCGACAGGTCCCAATCAGCCCCAGCATTTT
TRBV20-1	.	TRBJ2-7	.	CSARMDPTEQYF	TGCAGTGCCAGGATGGACCCTACAGAGCAGTACTTC
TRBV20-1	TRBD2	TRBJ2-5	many	CSASRPSGYQETQYF	TGCAGTGCTAGTCGTCCTAGCGGTTACCAAGAGACCCAGTACTTC
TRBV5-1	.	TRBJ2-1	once	CASKGQRLSYNEQFF	TGCGCCAGCAAAGGACAGAGACTCTCCTACAATGAGCAGTTCTTC
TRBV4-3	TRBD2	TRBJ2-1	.	CASSPQTSGVYNEQFF	TGCGCCAGCAGCCCGCAGACTAGCGGAGTTTACAATGAGCAGTTCTTC
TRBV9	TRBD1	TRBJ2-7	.	CASSRYLDRVGEQYF	TGTGCCAGCAGCCGCTACCTGGACAGGGTAGGCGAGCAGTACTTC
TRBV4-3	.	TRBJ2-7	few	CASSQEAPTGGGIYEQYF	TGCGCCAGCAGCCAAGAAGCCCCTACAGGGGGAGGGATCTACGAGCAGTACTTC
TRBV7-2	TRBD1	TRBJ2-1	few	CASSGDSNSYNEQFF	TGTGCCAGCAGTGGGGACAGCAACTCCTACAATGAGCAGTTCTTC
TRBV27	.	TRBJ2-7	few	CASSLGKRYEQYF	TGTGCCAGCAGTTTAGGAAAGCGGTACGAGCAGTACTTC